This record looks at one T cell receptor beta chain sequence and its context. Its antigen is unidentified. This sample is drawn from a study of blood T cells in healthy people across ages. A sample-barcoded 5' primer and a J-beta primer mix were used in a second PCR of about 7 to 12 cycles. TCRdb itself ran the 5' RACE reads through MiXCR, one entry per CDR3 protein. This sample has about 840,000 distinct CDR3 sequences; about 28% occur once, and the top ten carry roughly 10%. General study points: Unknown CMV status may confound age-related changes in expanded clones. Diversity estimates from one million T cells were considered underestimates.

Losses at the gene ends were 3 bases for V and 2 bases for J; bases not matched to a gene: 6. CDR3 length: 15 amino acids. CDR1 is KGHSH, CDR2 LQKENI, per germline. These data also featured in a second study, about T cells of mothers and their children. That work states: According to the study, all extracted RNA entered cDNA synthesis at roughly 1.5 ug per 15 ul. Related and unrelated pairs show similar shaping of TCR recombination output by thymic selection.

V usage is TRBV18 and J usage is TRBJ2-5, with 7 nucleotides matching TRBD1. The TCR comes from a woman between 35 and 50 years old in good health. Sequencing used blood. CDR3 in DNA: TGTGCCAGCTCACCCGGGACAGTCCAACAAGAGACCCAGTACTTC. Encoded protein: CASSPGTVQQETQYF. Supplemented by reference TRBV18 and TRBJ2-5, the full variable domain reads NAGVMQNPRHLVRRRGQEARLRCSPMKGHSHVYWYRQLPEEGLKFMVYLQKENIIDESGMPKERFSAEFPKEGPSILRIQQVVRGDSAAYFCASSPGTVQQETQYFGPGTRLLVL.